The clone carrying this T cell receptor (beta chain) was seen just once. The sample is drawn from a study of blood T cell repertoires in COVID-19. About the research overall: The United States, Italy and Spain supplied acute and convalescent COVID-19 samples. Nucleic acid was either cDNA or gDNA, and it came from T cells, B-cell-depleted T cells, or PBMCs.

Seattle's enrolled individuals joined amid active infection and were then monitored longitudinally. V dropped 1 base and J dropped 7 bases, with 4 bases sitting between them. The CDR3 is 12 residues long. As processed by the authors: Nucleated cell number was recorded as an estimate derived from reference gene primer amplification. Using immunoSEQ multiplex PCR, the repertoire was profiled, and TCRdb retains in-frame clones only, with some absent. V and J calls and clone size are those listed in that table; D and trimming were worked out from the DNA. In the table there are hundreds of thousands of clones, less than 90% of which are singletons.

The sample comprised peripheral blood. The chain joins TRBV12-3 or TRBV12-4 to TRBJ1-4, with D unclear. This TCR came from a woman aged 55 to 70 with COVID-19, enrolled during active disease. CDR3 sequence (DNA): TGTGCCAGCAGTTTAGACGGTGAAAAACTGTTTTTT. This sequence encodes CASSLDGEKLFF.